The 4 T cell receptor beta chains in this list originate from one sample, sequenced in a study of vaccination effects on CD4 cells after COVID-19. Culture proceeded for more than nine days, and CD4+ T cells were then isolated. Antigens for these TCRs are unknown. TCRdb's table, derived via immunoSEQ multiplex PCR, lists solely in-frame clones and lacks some. Among 40,000 to 60,000 clones listed, roughly four fifths were seen once. Source: CD4+ T cells from PBMCs cultured without peptide, taken before COVID-19 vaccination. These receptors all stem from a human donor who had a prior SARS-CoV-2 infection.

This chain uses TRBV7-9 with TRBJ1-3, with 8 nucleotides matching TRBD1. V shed 4 bases and J 2 bases; nucleotides not matched to a gene: 4. The CDR3 runs 15 residues. Germline assignment: CDR1 SEHNR and CDR2 FQNEAQ (reference sequence). The CDR3 region is CASSYTGGPGNTIYF. CDR3 DNA: TGTGCCAGCAGCTATACAGGGGGGCCTGGAAACACCATATATTTT. Complete variable domain (other parts from reference TRBV7-9 and TRBJ1-3): DTGVSQNPRHKITKRGQNVTFRCDPISEHNRLYWYRQTLGQGPEFLTYFQNEAQLEKSRLLSDRFSAERPKGSFSTLEIQRTEQGDSAMYLCASSYTGGPGNTIYFGEGSWLTVV.

This clone was recorded a few times. This chain links TRBV2 with TRBJ2-1; no clear D. CDR1 and CDR2 from the germline V gene are SNHLY and FYNNEI. The CDR3 sequence is 15 residues long. V was cut by 6 bases and J by 5 bases, with 17 bases left in between. The CDR3 nucleotides read TGTGCCAGCAGGGAAATGGGTTCACAAAACAATGAGCAGTTCTTC. It translates to CASREMGSQNNEQFF.

The chain employs TRBV11-1 and TRBJ2-7, with D maybe TRBD1 (6 bases). Per germline, CDR1 SGHAT and CDR2 FQDESV (reference sequence). Trimming cost V 5 bases and J 3 bases, with 11 bases left between them. The CDR3 extends over 13 amino acids. CDR3 nucleotide sequence: TGTGCCAGCAGCGAAGGACAGAACTACGAGCAGTACTTC. This sequence encodes CASSEGQNYEQYF.

The V and J genes are TRBV30 and TRBJ1-2, with D perhaps matching TRBD1 (5 bases). Deletions cut 6 bases from V and 3 bases from J, with 14 bases between. The CDR3 length is 13 residues. From germline, CDR1 is GTSNPN and CDR2 SVGIG (reference sequence). The CDR3 protein is CACGRGPYYGYTF. The CDR3 DNA follows: TGTGCCTGCGGGAGGGGACCGTACTATGGCTACACCTTC.